This T cell receptor beta chain derives from a study of OX40 agonist ivuxolimab in advanced cancers. Overall study results and limits: On average, CD8+ T cells showed a greater number of expanded clones than CD4+.

Sequenced by immunoSEQ multiplex PCR; TCRdb stores in-frame clones only, minus some. The profile shows 15,000 to 20,000 clones, more than 85% of them singletons. Germline V gene sequence: CDR1 MDHEN, CDR2 SYDVKM. V was pared by 4 bases and J by 0 bases, with 9 bases between. This CDR3 is 14 amino acids long. As for this clone: Its antigen is not known.

This specimen consisted of CD4+ or CD8+ T cells sorted from blood, obtained in a trial of the OX40 agonist ivuxolimab. This TCR was sampled from an adult with an advanced solid tumor such as melanoma, head and neck, liver or kidney cancer. The chain links TRBV28 to TRBJ1-1; D may be TRBD1 (5 bases). The CDR3 reads CASSWDGLNTEAFF. The CDR3 coding sequence is TGTGCCAGCAGTTGGGACGGACTGAACACTGAAGCTTTCTTT.